This T cell receptor (beta chain) was recorded in a study of OX40 agonist ivuxolimab in advanced cancers. Looking at the study overall: Patients undergoing dose escalation presented with hepatocellular carcinoma, melanoma, renal cell or head and neck cancer. Mean age around 60 years, range 23 to 79; roughly 80% male.

Generated by immunoSEQ multiplex PCR, the TCRdb table keeps only in-frame clones and is missing some. The sample includes 55,000 to 70,000 clones, approximately 84% of them seen just once. The CDR3 sequence is 13 residues long. Germline-derived CDR1 and CDR2 are LNHNV and YYDKDF (reference sequence). The V and J ends lost 8 bases and 6 bases respectively, with 14 bases between them. The sequences come from CD4+ or CD8+ T cells sorted from blood, collected in a trial of the OX40 agonist ivuxolimab. The receptor was derived from an adult with an advanced solid tumor such as melanoma, head and neck, liver or kidney cancer. The chain is built from TRBV15 and TRBJ2-1; D gene uncertain. The CDR3 DNA reads as TGTGCCACCCTCCCCATCGGTGGCAATGAGCAGTTCTTC. Residues: CATLPIGGNEQFF.